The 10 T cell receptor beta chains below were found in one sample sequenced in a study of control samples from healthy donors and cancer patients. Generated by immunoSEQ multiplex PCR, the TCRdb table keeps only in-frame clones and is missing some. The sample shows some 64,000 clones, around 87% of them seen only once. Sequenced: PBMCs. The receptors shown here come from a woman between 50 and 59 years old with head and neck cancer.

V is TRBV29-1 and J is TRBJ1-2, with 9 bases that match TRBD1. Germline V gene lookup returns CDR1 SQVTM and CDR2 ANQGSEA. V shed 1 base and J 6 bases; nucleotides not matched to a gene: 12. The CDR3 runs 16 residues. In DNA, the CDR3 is TGCAGCGTTGAAGCTACAGGGGGCGTTTTATCTAATGGCTACACCTTC. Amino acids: CSVEATGGVLSNGYTF.

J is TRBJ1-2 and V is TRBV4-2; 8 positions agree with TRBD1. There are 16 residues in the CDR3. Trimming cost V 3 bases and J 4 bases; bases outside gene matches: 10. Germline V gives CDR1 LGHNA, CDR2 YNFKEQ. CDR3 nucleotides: TGTGCCAGCAGCCACCTGGACAGGGCGAGTGGCTATGGCTACACCTTC. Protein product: CASSHLDRASGYGYTF.

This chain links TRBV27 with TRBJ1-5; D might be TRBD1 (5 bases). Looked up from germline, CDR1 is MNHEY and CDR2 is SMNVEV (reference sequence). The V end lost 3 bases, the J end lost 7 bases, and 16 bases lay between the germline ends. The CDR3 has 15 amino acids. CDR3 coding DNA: TGTGCCAGCAGTTTTGGCAGGGAACTTGGCCAGCCCCAGCATTTT. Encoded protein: CASSFGRELGQPQHF.

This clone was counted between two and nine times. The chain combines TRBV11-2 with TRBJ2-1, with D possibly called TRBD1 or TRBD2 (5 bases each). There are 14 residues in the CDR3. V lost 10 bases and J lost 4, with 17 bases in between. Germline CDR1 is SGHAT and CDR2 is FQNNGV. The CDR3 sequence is CATAPGTVYNEQFF. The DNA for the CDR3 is TGTGCCACAGCCCCCGGGACGGTATACAATGAGCAGTTCTTC.

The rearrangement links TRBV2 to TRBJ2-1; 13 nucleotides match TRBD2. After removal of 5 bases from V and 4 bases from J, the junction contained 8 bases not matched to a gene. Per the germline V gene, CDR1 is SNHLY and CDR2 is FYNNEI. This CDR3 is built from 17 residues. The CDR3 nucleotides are TGTGCCAGCAGTTACTCCGGACTAGCGGGGGTATACAATGAGCAGTTCTTC. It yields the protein CASSYSGLAGVYNEQFF.

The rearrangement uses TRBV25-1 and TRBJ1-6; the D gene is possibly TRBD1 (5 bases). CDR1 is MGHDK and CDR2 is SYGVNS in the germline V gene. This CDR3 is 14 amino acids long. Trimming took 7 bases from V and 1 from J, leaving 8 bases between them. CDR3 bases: TGTGCCAGCAATTCAGGGTCCTATAATTCACCCCTCCACTTT. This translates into CASNSGSYNSPLHF.

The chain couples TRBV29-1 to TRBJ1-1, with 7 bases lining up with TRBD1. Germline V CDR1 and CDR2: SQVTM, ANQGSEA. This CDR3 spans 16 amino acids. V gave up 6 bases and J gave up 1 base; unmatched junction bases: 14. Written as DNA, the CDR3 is TGCAGCGTCGCGTTAGGTCAGGGGGTTTCGAACACTGAAGCTTTCTTT. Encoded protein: CSVALGQGVSNTEAFF.

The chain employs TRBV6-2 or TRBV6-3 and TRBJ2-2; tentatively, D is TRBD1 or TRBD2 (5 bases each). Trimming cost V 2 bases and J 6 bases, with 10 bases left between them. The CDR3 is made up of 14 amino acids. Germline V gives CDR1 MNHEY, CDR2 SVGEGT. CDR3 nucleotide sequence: TGTGCCAGCAGTTACAAAGAGGGACCCGGGGAGCTGTTTTTT. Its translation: CASSYKEGPGELFF.

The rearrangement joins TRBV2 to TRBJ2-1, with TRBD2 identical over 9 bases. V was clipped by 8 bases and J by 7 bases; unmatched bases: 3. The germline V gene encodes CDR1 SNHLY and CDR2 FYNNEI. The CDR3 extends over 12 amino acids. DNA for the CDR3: TGTGCCAGCGGAGCGGGGGGTAATGAGCAGTTCTTC. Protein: CASGAGGNEQFF. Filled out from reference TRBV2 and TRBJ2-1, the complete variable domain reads EPEVTQTPSHQVTQMGQEVILRCVPISNHLYFYWYRQILGQKVEFLVSFYNNEISEKSEIFDDQFSVERPDGSNFTLKIRSTKLEDSAMYFCASGAGGNEQFFGPGTRLTVL.

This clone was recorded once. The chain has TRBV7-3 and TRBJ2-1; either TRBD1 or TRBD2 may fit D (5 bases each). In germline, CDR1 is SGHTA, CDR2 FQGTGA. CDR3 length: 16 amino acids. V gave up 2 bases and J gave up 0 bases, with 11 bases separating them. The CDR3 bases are TGTGCCAGCAGCTTAGACGGGGCTAGCTCCTACAATGAGCAGTTCTTC. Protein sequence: CASSLDGASSYNEQFF.